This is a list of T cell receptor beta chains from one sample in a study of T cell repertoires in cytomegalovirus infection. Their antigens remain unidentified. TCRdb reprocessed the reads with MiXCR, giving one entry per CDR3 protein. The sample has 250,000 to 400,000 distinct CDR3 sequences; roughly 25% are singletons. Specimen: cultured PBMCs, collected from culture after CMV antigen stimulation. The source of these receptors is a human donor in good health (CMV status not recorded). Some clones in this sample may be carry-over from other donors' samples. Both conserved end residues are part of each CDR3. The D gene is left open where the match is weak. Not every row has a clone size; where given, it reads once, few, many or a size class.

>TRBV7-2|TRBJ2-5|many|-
TGTGCCAGCAGCTTAGCATTTACGGAGACCCAGTACTTC
CASSLAFTETQYF
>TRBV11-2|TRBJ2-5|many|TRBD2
TGTGCCAGCAGCCTCGGACTAGCAGAGACCCAGTACTTC
CASSLGLAETQYF
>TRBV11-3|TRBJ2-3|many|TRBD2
TGTGCCAGCAGCTTAGAAGCGGGGGAGGCGGTTACGCAGTATTTT
CASSLEAGEAVTQYF
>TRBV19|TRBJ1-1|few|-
TGTGCCAGTAGCCGGGGTTGGGGCACTGAAGCTTTCTTT
CASSRGWGTEAFF
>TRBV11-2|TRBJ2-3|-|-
TGTGCCAGCAGCCGCGGGGTTTCAGATACGCAGTATTTT
CASSRGVSDTQYF
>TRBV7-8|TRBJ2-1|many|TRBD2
TGTGCCAGCATCCGACTAGCGGGTACCAATGAGCAGTTCTTC
CASIRLAGTNEQFF
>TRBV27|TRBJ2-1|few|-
TGTGCCAGCTACCTGCAGGGCGGTAACAATGAGCAGTTCTTC
CASYLQGGNNEQFF
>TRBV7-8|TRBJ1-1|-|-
TGTGCCAGCAGCTCCGTCAGTCTTAGCAGCGAAGCTTTCTTT
CASSSVSLSSEAFF
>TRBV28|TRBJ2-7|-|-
TGTGCCAGCAGTACACCGGACCAACGTAAGTCCTACGAGCAGTACTTC
CASSTPDQRKSYEQYF
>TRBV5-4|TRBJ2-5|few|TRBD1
TGTGCCAGCAGCGGGGGACAGGGGGAAACCCAGTACTTC
CASSGGQGETQYF
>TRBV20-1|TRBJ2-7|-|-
TGCAGTGGGTGGGACACCACCTACGAGCAGTACTTC
CSGWDTTYEQYF
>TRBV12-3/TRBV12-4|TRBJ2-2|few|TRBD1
TGTGCCAGCAGTTTCCGACAGGGAAACACCGGGGAGCTGTTTTTT
CASSFRQGNTGELFF
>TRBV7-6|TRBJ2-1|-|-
TGTGCCAGCAGCTCTAGCCCCTGGGAGCAGTTCTTC
CASSSSPWEQFF
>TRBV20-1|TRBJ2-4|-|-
TGCAGTGCTAAGGCCCTAGCCAAAAACATTCAGTACTTC
CSAKALAKNIQYF
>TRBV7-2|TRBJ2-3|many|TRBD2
TGTGCCAGCAGCTTAGCTAGCGGGACAGATACGCAGTATTTT
CASSLASGTDTQYF
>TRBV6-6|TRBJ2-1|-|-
TGTGCCAGCAGCCTAACCCCTAGCTTGAATGAGCAGTTCTTC
CASSLTPSLNEQFF
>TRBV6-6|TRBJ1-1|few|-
TGTGCCAGCACCCAAACCGGTGGGGTCTATGCTTTCTTT
CASTQTGGVYAFF
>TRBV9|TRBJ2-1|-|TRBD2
TGTGCCAGCAGCGAAGGACTAGCGGGGACAATCTACAATGAGCAGTTCTTC
CASSEGLAGTIYNEQFF
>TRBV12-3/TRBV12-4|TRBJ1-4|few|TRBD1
TGTGCCAGCAGATTGGACAGGGGGCTTAAGGCAACTAATGAAAAACTGTTTTTT
CASRLDRGLKATNEKLFF
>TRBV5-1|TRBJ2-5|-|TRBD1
TGCGCCAGCAGCTGGGGACAGAGATTAGAAGAGACCCAGTACTTC
CASSWGQRLEETQYF
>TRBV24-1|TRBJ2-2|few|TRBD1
TGTGCCACCAGTGTCATTGGGACAGCGAACACCGGGGAGCTGTTTTTT
CATSVIGTANTGELFF
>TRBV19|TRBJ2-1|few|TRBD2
TGTGCCAGTAGTATAGTTGGCGGGAGTCCCCACAATGAGCAGTTCTTC
CASSIVGGSPHNEQFF
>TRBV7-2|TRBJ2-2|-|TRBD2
TGTGCCAGCAGCACTAGCGGGAGTACCGGGGAGCTGTTTTTT
CASSTSGSTGELFF
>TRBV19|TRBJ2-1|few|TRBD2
TGTGCCAGTATGACTAGCGGGAGGGGAGACAATGAGCAGTTCTTC
CASMTSGRGDNEQFF
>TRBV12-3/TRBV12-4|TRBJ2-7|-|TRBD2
TGTGCTTCGGGGGGCTCCTACGAGCAGTACTTC
CASGGSYEQYF
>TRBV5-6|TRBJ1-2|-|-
TGTGCCAGCAGCTTGGCCGAGTATGGCTACACCTTC
CASSLAEYGYTF
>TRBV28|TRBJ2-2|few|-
TGTGCCAGCAGTGGAGGGAAGGGCACCGGGGAGCTGTTTTTT
CASSGGKGTGELFF
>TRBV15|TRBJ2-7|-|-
TGTGCCACCAGCCGTTCCCGCGGAACCTACGAGCAGTACTTC
CATSRSRGTYEQYF
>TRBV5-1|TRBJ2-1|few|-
TGCGCCAGCAGCTTGGAAACAGGTACCAATGAGCAGTTCTTC
CASSLETGTNEQFF
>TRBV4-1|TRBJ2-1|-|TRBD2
TGCGCCAGCAGCCGCGAACTAGCGGGAGGGCCCATTGAGCAGTTCTTC
CASSRELAGGPIEQFF
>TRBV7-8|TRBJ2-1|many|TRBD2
TGTGCCAGCAGCTTAGCGGAGCAACGGGCGGGAGGGCCGTACAATGAGCAGTTCTTC
CASSLAEQRAGGPYNEQFF
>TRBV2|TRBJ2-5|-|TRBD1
TGTGCCAGCAGGAAATCAGACAGGGGGGCGAGAGAGACCCAGTACTTC
CASRKSDRGARETQYF
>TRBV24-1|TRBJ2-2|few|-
TGTGCCACCAGTGAAGACGGTTACACCGGGGAGCTGTTTTTT
CATSEDGYTGELFF
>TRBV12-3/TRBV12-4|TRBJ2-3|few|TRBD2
TGTGCCAGCAGTTCCTTAGCGGGAGATTCGGGAGATACGCAGTATTTT
CASSSLAGDSGDTQYF
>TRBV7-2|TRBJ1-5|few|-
TGTGCCAGCAGCTTAGTCGGCCAGGGGAATCAGCCCCAGCATTTT
CASSLVGQGNQPQHF
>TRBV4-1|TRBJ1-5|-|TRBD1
TGCGCCAGCAGCCCCTCAGGACAGGTCGGACAGCCCCAGCATTTT
CASSPSGQVGQPQHF
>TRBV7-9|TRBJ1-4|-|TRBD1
TGTGCCAGCAGCTTAGCGCCACAGGGGGCTGAAAAACTGTTTTTT
CASSLAPQGAEKLFF
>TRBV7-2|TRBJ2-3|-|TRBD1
TGTGCCAGCAGCATCCCAGGACAGGCCGGGACAACTTTAGATACGCAGTATTTT
CASSIPGQAGTTLDTQYF
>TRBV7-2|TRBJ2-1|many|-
TGTGCCAGCAGCCCTAACGGGGGTGTCGATGAGCAGTTCTTC
CASSPNGGVDEQFF
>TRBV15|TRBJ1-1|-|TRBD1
TGTGCCACCAGCAGAGTCTCGGGGACAGGGGGCACTGAAGCTTTCTTT
CATSRVSGTGGTEAFF
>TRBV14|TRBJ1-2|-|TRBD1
TGTGCCAGCAGCCCAACCGCCGGGACAGGAGCCGGCTACACCTTC
CASSPTAGTGAGYTF
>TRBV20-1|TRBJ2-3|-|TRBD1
TGCAGTGCGAGCACCGGGACAGGGGGCCCAGATACGCAGTATTTT
CSASTGTGGPDTQYF
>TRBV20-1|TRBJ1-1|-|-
TGCAGTGCTAGATTTTCGGGCGCGGGCGGCACTGAAGCTTTCTTT
CSARFSGAGGTEAFF
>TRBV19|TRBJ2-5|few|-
TGTGCCAGTAGCCCCGGGGTGCTACAAGAGACCCAGTACTTC
CASSPGVLQETQYF
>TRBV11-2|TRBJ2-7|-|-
TGTGCCAGCAGCTTGCTAGTCCAACCTAGTTCTTTTAGCTCCTACGAGCAGTACTTC
CASSLLVQPSSFSSYEQYF
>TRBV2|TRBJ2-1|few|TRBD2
TGTGCCAGCACCTGGACTAGCGGGAGTAATGAGCAGTTCTTC
CASTWTSGSNEQFF
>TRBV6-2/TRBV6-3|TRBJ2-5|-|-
TGTGCCAGCAGTTATGGGGGGCTGGAGACCCAGTACTTC
CASSYGGLETQYF
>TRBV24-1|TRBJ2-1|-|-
TGTGCCACCAGCTCAGGGAAAAGCTCCTACAATGAGCAGTTCTTC
CATSSGKSSYNEQFF
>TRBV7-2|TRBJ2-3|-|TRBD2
TGTGCCAGCAGCGAGGGACTAGCGGGAGGGCTGACGCAGTATTTT
CASSEGLAGGLTQYF
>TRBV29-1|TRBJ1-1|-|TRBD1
TGCAGCCCGGGACAGATGAACACTGAAGCTTTCTTT
CSPGQMNTEAFF
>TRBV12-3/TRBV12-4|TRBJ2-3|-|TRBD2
TGTGCCAGCAGTCACCCGGGACTAGCGGCGACAGATACGCAGTATTTT
CASSHPGLAATDTQYF
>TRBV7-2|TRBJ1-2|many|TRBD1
TGTGCCAGCAGCCGAGTCCCGGGACAGGAACCTAACTATGGCTACACCTTC
CASSRVPGQEPNYGYTF
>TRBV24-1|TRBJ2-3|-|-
TGTGCCACCAGTGAGAGACAGGAGAGCACAGATACGCAGTATTTT
CATSERQESTDTQYF
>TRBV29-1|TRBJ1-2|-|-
TGCAGCACCGACCTGACAGTTAACTATGGCTACACCTTC
CSTDLTVNYGYTF
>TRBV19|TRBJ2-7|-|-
TGTGCCAGCCGGGCCCCCAATTACGAGCAGTACTTC
CASRAPNYEQYF
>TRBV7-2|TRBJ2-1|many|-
TGTGCCAGCAGCTTAGTCCACTCAGAGGATGAGCAGTTCTTC
CASSLVHSEDEQFF